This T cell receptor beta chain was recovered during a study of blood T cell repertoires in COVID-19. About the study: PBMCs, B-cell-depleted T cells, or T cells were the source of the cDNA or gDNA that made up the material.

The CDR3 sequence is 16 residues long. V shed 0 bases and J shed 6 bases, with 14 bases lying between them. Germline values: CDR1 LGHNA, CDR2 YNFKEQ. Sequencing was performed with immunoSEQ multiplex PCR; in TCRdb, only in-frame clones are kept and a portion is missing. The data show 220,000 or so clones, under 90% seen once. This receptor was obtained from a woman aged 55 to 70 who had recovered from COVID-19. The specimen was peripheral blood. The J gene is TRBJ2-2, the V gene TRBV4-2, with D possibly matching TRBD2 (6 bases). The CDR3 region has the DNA TGTGCCAGCAGCCAAGATAGATTGTGGGGGGCCGGGGAGCTGTTTTTT. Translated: CASSQDRLWGAGELFF.